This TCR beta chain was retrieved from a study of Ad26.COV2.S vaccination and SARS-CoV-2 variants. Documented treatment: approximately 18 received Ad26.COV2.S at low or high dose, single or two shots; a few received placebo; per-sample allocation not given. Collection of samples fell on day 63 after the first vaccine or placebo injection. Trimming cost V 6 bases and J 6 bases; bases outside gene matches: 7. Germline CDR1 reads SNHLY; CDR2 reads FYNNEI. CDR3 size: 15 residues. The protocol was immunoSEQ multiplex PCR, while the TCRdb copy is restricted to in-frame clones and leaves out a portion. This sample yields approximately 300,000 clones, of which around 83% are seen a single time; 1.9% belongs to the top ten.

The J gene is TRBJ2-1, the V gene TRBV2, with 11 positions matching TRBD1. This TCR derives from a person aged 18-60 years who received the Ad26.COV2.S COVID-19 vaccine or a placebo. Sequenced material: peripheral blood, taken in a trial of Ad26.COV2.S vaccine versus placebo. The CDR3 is CASRGQGGVRNEQFF. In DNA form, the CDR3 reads TGTGCCAGCAGGGGACAGGGGGGAGTACGCAATGAGCAGTTCTTC.